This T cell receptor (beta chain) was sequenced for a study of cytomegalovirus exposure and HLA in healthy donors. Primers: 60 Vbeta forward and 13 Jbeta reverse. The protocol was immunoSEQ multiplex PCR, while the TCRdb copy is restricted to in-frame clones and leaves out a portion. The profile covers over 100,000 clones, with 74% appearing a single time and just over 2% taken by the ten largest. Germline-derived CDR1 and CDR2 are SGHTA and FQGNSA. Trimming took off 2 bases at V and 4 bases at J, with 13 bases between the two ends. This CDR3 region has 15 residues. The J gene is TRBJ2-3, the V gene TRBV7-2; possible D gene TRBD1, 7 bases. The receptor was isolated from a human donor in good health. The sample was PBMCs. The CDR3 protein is CASSLNGRGADTQYF. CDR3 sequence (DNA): TGTGCCAGCAGCTTAAATGGCAGGGGGGCAGATACGCAGTATTTT.